The rows below give T cell receptor beta chains drawn from one sample of a study of blood T cell repertoires in COVID-19. Using immunoSEQ multiplex PCR, the repertoire was profiled, and TCRdb retains in-frame clones only, with some absent. The data show 150,000 to 200,000 clones, with about nine tenths seen just once and less than 25% held by the top ten. Sequencing was carried out using peripheral blood. The origin of the receptors is a man between 70 and 80 years old with active or convalescent COVID-19. Each CDR3 is given with its conserved first and last residue. A D gene is named only where the DNA matches it firmly. Expanded clones get a size class; other rows say once, few or many, or leave the size out.

>-|TRBJ1-1|TRBV18|14|TRBD1
CASSPWDSRSEAFF
TGTGCCAGCTCACCATGGGACAGTCGGTCTGAAGCTTTCTTT
>-|TRBJ1-3|TRBV19|15|-
CASTAAQGTGNTIYF
TGTGCCAGTACCGCCGCCCAGGGGACTGGAAACACCATATATTTT
>few|TRBJ2-7|TRBV7-2|15|-
CASSFSAAGSYEQYF
TGTGCCAGCAGCTTCTCGGCGGCAGGGTCCTACGAGCAGTACTTC
>few|TRBJ1-3|TRBV15|16|-
CATSSNIENSGNTIYF
TGTGCCACCAGCAGCAACATTGAAAACTCTGGAAACACCATATATTTT
>-|TRBJ1-6|TRBV18|15|-
CASSPNDQVTSPLHF
TGTGCCAGCTCACCCAACGACCAGGTTACTTCACCCCTCCACTTT
>-|TRBJ2-7|TRBV5-1|13|-
CASSLDRSNEQYF
TGCGCCAGCAGCTTGGACAGATCAAACGAGCAGTACTTC
>-|TRBJ2-2|TRBV5-4|14|-
CASSPEWSAGELFF
TGTGCCAGCAGCCCGGAGTGGTCCGCCGGGGAGCTGTTTTTT
>-|TRBJ1-6|TRBV9|17|TRBD1
CASSVGGTGGINSPLHF
TGTGCCAGCAGCGTAGGCGGGACAGGGGGAATCAATTCACCCCTCCACTTT
>-|TRBJ1-3|TRBV20-1|16|-
CSASGQPTISGNTIYF
TGCAGTGCTAGTGGACAGCCTACGATCTCTGGAAACACCATATATTTT
>-|TRBJ1-1|TRBV5-1|15|-
CASSRGISTTTEAFF
TGCGCCAGCAGCCGAGGGATCTCCACGACCACTGAAGCTTTCTTT
>few|TRBJ1-1|TRBV19|15|-
CASSIGVGGSTEAFF
TGTGCCAGTAGTATAGGAGTGGGGGGTTCTACTGAAGCTTTCTTT
>-|TRBJ1-1|TRBV9|13|-
CASSVAQGTEAFF
TGTGCCAGCAGCGTAGCTCAGGGTACTGAAGCTTTCTTT
>-|TRBJ2-7|TRBV28|14|-
CASSPLTKTYEQYF
TGTGCCAGCAGTCCTCTGACAAAAACCTACGAGCAGTACTTC
>-|TRBJ1-3|TRBV18|18|TRBD1
CASSPVPGQAYSGNTIYF
TGTGCCAGCTCACCGGTACCGGGACAGGCGTACTCTGGAAACACCATATATTTT
>-|TRBJ2-5|TRBV6-6|14|-
CASSYSSIGETQYF
TGTGCCAGCAGTTACTCGAGTATTGGAGAGACCCAGTACTTC
>once|TRBJ1-4|TRBV5-5|13|-
CASSSRGEEKLFF
TGTGCCAGCAGCTCCAGGGGAGAGGAAAAACTGTTTTTT